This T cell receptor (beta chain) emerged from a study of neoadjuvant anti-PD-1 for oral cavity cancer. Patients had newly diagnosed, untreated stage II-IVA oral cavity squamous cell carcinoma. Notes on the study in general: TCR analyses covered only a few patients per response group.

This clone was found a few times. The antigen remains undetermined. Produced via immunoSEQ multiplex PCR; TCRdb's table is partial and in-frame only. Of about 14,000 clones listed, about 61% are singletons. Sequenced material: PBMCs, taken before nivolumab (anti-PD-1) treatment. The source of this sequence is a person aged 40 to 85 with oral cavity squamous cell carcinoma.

The CDR3 sequence is CASSQDWGSYNEQFF. CDR3 sequence (DNA): TGTGCCAGCAGCCAAGATTGGGGTTCCTACAATGAGCAGTTCTTC. The rearrangement uses TRBV4-2 and TRBJ2-1, with D hard to call. This CDR3 is built from 15 residues. V shed 0 bases and J shed 1 base, with 7 bases lying between them. Per germline, CDR1 LGHNA and CDR2 YNFKEQ.